The 22 T cell receptor beta chains presented below share a single source sample, sequenced in a study of blood T cell repertoires in COVID-19. Sequencing was performed with immunoSEQ multiplex PCR; in TCRdb, only in-frame clones are kept and a portion is missing. The table lists around 290,000 clones, 87% of them singletons. Specimen: peripheral blood. Receptors were obtained from a woman in her fifties or sixties who had recovered from COVID-19.

V usage is TRBV11-2 and J usage is TRBJ2-1; 7 bases agree with TRBD1. In germline, CDR1 is SGHAT, CDR2 FQNNGV. Trimming removed 1 base from V and 3 bases from J; junction bases left unmatched: 3. This CDR3 is built from 15 residues. The CDR3 here is CASSLAGQSYNEQFF. The CDR3 DNA sequence: TGTGCCAGCAGCTTAGCGGGACAGAGCTACAATGAGCAGTTCTTC.

This clone was detected once. The gene calls are TRBV6-5 and TRBJ2-3, with TRBD2 matching over 13 bases. V was clipped by 4 bases and J by 5 bases; unmatched bases: 3. Germline CDR1 reads MNHEY; CDR2 reads SVGAGI. The CDR3 extends over 15 amino acids. The CDR3 reads CASSSRTSGGDTQYF. In DNA form, the CDR3 reads TGTGCCAGCAGTTCTAGGACTAGCGGGGGAGATACGCAGTATTTT.

This chain joins TRBV4-3 and TRBJ2-5; TRBD2 matches 9 bases. Germline V gene lookup returns CDR1 LGHNA and CDR2 YSLEER. V lost 4 bases and J lost 0; bases outside the gene matches: 6. This CDR3 has 16 amino acids. CDR3 region: CASSPGTSPYQETQYF. The CDR3 DNA sequence: TGCGCCAGCAGCCCTGGGACTAGCCCGTACCAAGAGACCCAGTACTTC.

J is TRBJ2-3 and V is TRBV5-4, with D possibly TRBD1 on 6 matching bases. This CDR3 is 15 amino acids long. The ends were cut back, 4 bases at V and 2 bases at J, with 14 bases in the middle. In germline, CDR1 is SGHNT, CDR2 YYREEE (reference sequence). CDR3 sequence (DNA): TGTGCCAGCAGCCCCGGGACACAACCCACAGATACGCAGTATTTT. Its translation: CASSPGTQPTDTQYF. The full variable domain, with the rest looked up from reference TRBV5-4 and TRBJ2-3, is ETGVTQSPTHLIKTRGQQVTLRCSSQSGHNTVSWYQQALGQGPQFIFQYYREEENGRGNFPPRFSGLQFPNYSSELNVNALELDDSALYLCASSPGTQPTDTQYFGPGTRLTVL.

The chain couples TRBV12-5 to TRBJ2-1; 14 positions match TRBD2. V dropped 5 bases and J dropped 9; count of bases not matched to a gene: 9. From germline, CDR1 is LGHNT and CDR2 FRNRAP. CDR3 length: 16 residues. CDR3 residues: CASGTSGTSGGAEQFF. The CDR3 region has the DNA TGTGCTAGTGGTACCTCCGGGACTAGCGGGGGTGCTGAGCAGTTCTTC.

The chain employs TRBV3-1 (or the pseudogene TRBV3-2) and TRBJ2-7, with D possibly matching TRBD1 (5 bases). The CDR3 extends over 13 amino acids. V lost 2 bases and J 2 bases, leaving 7 bases between the germline ends. Germline CDR1 is LGHDT and CDR2 is YNNKEL (reference sequence). The CDR3 loop is CASSQRGTYEQYF. The CDR3 nucleotides read TGTGCCAGCAGCCAAAGGGGTACCTACGAGCAGTACTTC.

In its sample, this clone was seen a few times. The genes are TRBV19 and TRBJ1-1, with D maybe TRBD1 (6 bases). Germline values: CDR1 LNHDA, CDR2 SQIVND (reference sequence). Between the trimmed V and J ends, which lost 9 bases and 1 base, there was a span of 9 bases. The CDR3 loop spans 12 amino acids. The CDR3 region is CASRQANTEAFF. The CDR3 nucleotides read TGTGCCAGCCGACAGGCGAACACTGAAGCTTTCTTT. The variable domain in full, completed from reference TRBV19 and TRBJ1-1, reads DGGITQSPKYLFRKEGQNVTLSCEQNLNHDAMYWYRQDPGQGLRLIYYSQIVNDFQKGDIAEGYSVSREKKESFPLTVTSAQKNPTAFYLCASRQANTEAFFGQGTRLTVV.

This CDR3 is CASSQSSSTEAFF. The CDR3 nucleotides are TGTGCCAGCAGCCAAAGTTCGAGCACTGAAGCTTTCTTT. V gene TRBV14 combines with J gene TRBJ1-1; D is ambiguous. The ends were cut back, 2 bases at V and 4 bases at J, with 8 bases in the middle. The V gene's germline CDR1 is SGHDN and CDR2 FVKESK. The CDR3 covers 13 residues.

The CDR3 bases are TGTGCCAGCAGTGTTCTACAGGGCCCAAGTCCGGGGGGCTACACCTTC. The encoded protein is CASSVLQGPSPGGYTF. This chain connects TRBV6-1 to TRBJ1-2, with D possibly matching TRBD1 (6 bases). The CDR3 contains 16 residues. Between the trimmed V and J ends, which lost 4 bases and 8 bases, there was a span of 23 bases. Germline CDR1 is MNHNS and CDR2 is SASEGT.

The V gene is TRBV7-9, the J gene TRBJ2-7; 8 bases align to TRBD2. J lost 4 bases, V lost 5 bases, and 10 bases had no gene match. This CDR3 has 15 residues. Germline V gene data show CDR1 as SEHNR and CDR2 as FQNEAQ (reference sequence). The DNA for the CDR3 is TGTGCCAGCAGCGCCTACGGGACTAGTAGGTACGAGCAGTACTTC. Amino acid sequence: CASSAYGTSRYEQYF.

The V and J genes are TRBV4-1 and TRBJ2-6; 7 positions agree with TRBD1. The CDR3 length is 19 residues. V dropped 1 base and J dropped 0; count of bases not matched to a gene: 9. Germline V gives CDR1 MGHRA, CDR2 YSYEKL. CDR3 in amino acids: CASSQGRQGRHSGANVLTF. The CDR3 coding sequence is TGCGCCAGCAGCCAAGGGAGACAGGGTAGGCACTCTGGGGCCAACGTCCTGACTTTC.

CDR3 sequence (DNA): TGTGCCAGCAGTCTGGATTACAGGGGAAGCTATGGCTACACCTTC. This encodes CASSLDYRGSYGYTF. The chain recombines TRBV28 with TRBJ1-2; 7 bases fit TRBD1. With 5 bases clipped from V and 4 bases from J, the junction kept 10 bases outside the gene matches. The CDR3 has 15 residues. CDR1 and CDR2 from the germline V gene are MDHEN and SYDVKM.

This chain joins TRBV10-1 and TRBJ1-1, with 10 positions matching TRBD1. Germline-derived CDR1 and CDR2 are WNHNN and SYGVQD (reference sequence). This CDR3 region has 13 residues. With 6 bases clipped from V and 6 bases from J, the junction kept 4 bases outside the gene matches. This CDR3 is CASSDRGPAEAFF. In nucleotides, the CDR3 is TGCGCCAGCAGCGACAGGGGGCCCGCTGAAGCTTTCTTT.

V is TRBV6-1 and J is TRBJ1-6; perhaps TRBD1 as D (6 bases). Trimming removed 0 bases from V and 9 bases from J, with 9 bases in between. This CDR3 is built from 14 residues. CDR1 is MNHNS and CDR2 is SASEGT in the germline V gene. CDR3: CASSEAQGSSPLHF. The CDR3 DNA reads as TGTGCCAGCAGTGAAGCGCAGGGGTCTTCACCCCTCCACTTT.

The chain couples TRBV5-1 to TRBJ2-1; tentatively, D is TRBD2 (5 bases). Germline-derived CDR1 and CDR2 are SGHRS and YFSETQ. CDR3 length: 12 residues. V dropped 0 bases and J dropped 9 bases, with 7 bases sitting between them. The CDR3 is CASSLAAGEQFF. The CDR3 region has the DNA TGCGCCAGCAGCTTGGCCGCGGGTGAGCAGTTCTTC.

CDR3 in amino acids: CASSEALSHPANTGELFF. The CDR3 nucleotides are TGTGCCAGCAGTGAAGCCTTATCACACCCCGCGAACACCGGGGAGCTGTTTTTT. The rearrangement joins TRBV6-1 to TRBJ2-2; D is undetermined. This CDR3 has 18 residues. V lost 0 bases and J 0 bases, leaving 14 bases between the germline ends. The V gene's germline CDR1 is MNHNS and CDR2 SASEGT.

The genes are TRBV3-1 (or the pseudogene TRBV3-2) and TRBJ1-4; TRBD1 is a possible D gene (5 bases). Germline V lookup: CDR1 LGHDT, CDR2 YNNKEL (reference sequence). Trimming pared 8 bases from V and 6 bases from J, leaving 16 bases between. The CDR3 is made up of 14 amino acids. This CDR3 is CASSLNLGHEKLFF. CDR3 nucleotide sequence: TGTGCCAGCTCACTGAACCTGGGGCATGAAAAACTGTTTTTT.

The chain uses TRBV19 and TRBJ2-3; no firm D call. Looked up from germline, CDR1 is LNHDA and CDR2 is SQIVND (reference sequence). CDR3 length equals 13 residues. V lost 3 bases and J lost 2, with 6 bases in between. This CDR3 reads CASSIVNTDTQYF. The DNA for the CDR3 is TGTGCCAGTAGTATTGTAAACACAGATACGCAGTATTTT.

The chain couples TRBV7-9 to TRBJ1-1; D is perhaps TRBD1 (5 bases). Trimming removed 1 base at V and 3 bases at J, with 9 bases between. Germline V gene data show CDR1 as SEHNR and CDR2 as FQNEAQ (reference sequence). The CDR3 consists of 14 residues. CDR3 in DNA: TGTGCCAGCAGCTTAGGGGCGGGGCACACTGAAGCTTTCTTT. Translating it yields CASSLGAGHTEAFF.

The chain is built from TRBV3-1 (or the pseudogene TRBV3-2) and TRBJ1-2; D is undetermined. The germline V and J ends were trimmed by 2 bases and 2 bases, with 6 bases remaining between them. Germline loops: CDR1 LGHDT, CDR2 YNNKEL (reference sequence). CDR3 length: 13 residues. The CDR3 loop is CASSQLSNYGYTF. CDR3 DNA sequence: TGTGCCAGCAGCCAACTGAGCAACTATGGCTACACCTTC.

The chain has TRBV29-1 and TRBJ1-1, with TRBD1 matching over 8 bases. CDR1 is SQVTM, CDR2 ANQGSEA, per germline. This CDR3 region has 13 residues. J was trimmed by 4 bases and V by 6 bases; bases with no gene match: 7. Written as DNA, the CDR3 is TGCAGCGTGGACAGGGATGTGGGCACTGAAGCTTTCTTT. It specifies CSVDRDVGTEAFF.

The chain couples TRBV7-2 to TRBJ2-1, with 8 bases that match TRBD2. This CDR3 is 15 amino acids long. J was trimmed by 5 bases and V by 5 bases; bases with no gene match: 8. In germline, CDR1 is SGHTA, CDR2 FQGNSA. The CDR3 sequence: CASSLRAGVDNEQFF. The DNA for the CDR3 is TGTGCCAGCAGCCTCAGAGCGGGGGTAGACAATGAGCAGTTCTTC.